This passage covers 19 T cell receptor beta chains from one sample sequenced in a study of T cells in Graves' hyperthyroidism and ophthalmopathy. It was RNA transcripts that yielded the amplified TCR beta CDR3 regions. In the first-round RT-PCR of the TCR CDR3, the HTBI primer set was used. Each CDR3 protein is one row after TCRdb ran MiXCR on the multiplex PCR reads. Among more than 300,000 distinct CDR3 sequences listed, roughly 15% were seen once. Material: blood. These receptors originate from a woman under 40 with Graves' ophthalmopathy.

This clonotype was detected ten times or more. The chain carries TRBV29-1 and TRBJ1-1; TRBD1 aligns across 8 bases. Trimming took 7 bases from V and 0 from J; bases not matched to a gene: 7. The CDR3 runs to 14 residues. From germline, CDR1 is SQVTM and CDR2 ANQGSEA. DNA for the CDR3: TGCAGCGCCCAACGGACAGGGTTGAACACTGAAGCTTTCTTT. This translates into CSAQRTGLNTEAFF. Based on the CDR3 plus reference TRBV29-1 and TRBJ1-1, the full variable domain is SAVISQKPSRDICQRGTSLTIQCQVDSQVTMMFWYRQQPGQSLTLIATANQGSEATYESGFVIDKFPISRPNLTFSTLTVSNMSPEDSSIYLCSAQRTGLNTEAFFGQGTRLTVV.

In its sample, this clonotype was seen many times. The V gene is TRBV6-1, the J gene TRBJ2-1; D may match TRBD1 or TRBD2 (6 bases each). The germline CDR1 and CDR2 sequences are MNHNS and SASEGT. There are 12 residues in the CDR3. V shed 2 bases and J shed 12 bases, with 11 bases lying between them. DNA for the CDR3: TGTGCCAGCAGTGAATCTCGGGGGCTGCAGTTCTTC. Amino acids: CASSESRGLQFF.

This clonotype has at least ten counts. The CDR3 nucleotides are TGTGCCAGCAGTCTGAGTAAGGCTGGGAATCAGCCCCAGCATTTT. Its protein is CASSLSKAGNQPQHF. The rearrangement joins TRBV28 to TRBJ1-5; D remains unclear. The length of the CDR3 is 15 residues. Germline V gene data show CDR1 as MDHEN and CDR2 as SYDVKM. V gave up 5 bases and J gave up 4 bases, with 15 bases separating them. The variable domain in full, completed from reference TRBV28 and TRBJ1-5, reads DVKVTQSSRYLVKRTGEKVFLECVQDMDHENMFWYRQDPGLGLRLIYFSYDVKMKEKGDIPEGYSVSREKKERFSLILESASTNQTSMYLCASSLSKAGNQPQHFGDGTRLSIL.

This clonotype was observed many times. The chain joins TRBV30 to TRBJ2-7; 8 bases are shared with TRBD2. Germline lookup yields CDR1 GTSNPN and CDR2 SVGIG (reference sequence). The junction had 7 bases not matched to a gene; V was cut back by 1 base and J by 2 bases. There are 15 residues in the CDR3. The CDR3 DNA reads TGTGCCTGGAGTGCCTCGCGGGGGGTGACCTACGAGCAGTACTTC. Its translation: CAWSASRGVTYEQYF.

The chain is built from TRBV7-2 and TRBJ2-3, with 11 nucleotides matching TRBD2. V gave up 1 base and J gave up 0 bases; unmatched junction bases: 0. Germline-derived CDR1 and CDR2 are SGHTA and FQGNSA. The CDR3 has 16 residues. The CDR3 DNA reads as TGTGCCAGCAGCTTAGGACTAGCGGGGAGCACAGATACGCAGTATTTT. Protein product: CASSLGLAGSTDTQYF.

This clonotype was recorded many times. The chain carries TRBV6-1 and TRBJ1-5; TRBD1 is a possible D gene (6 bases). The CDR3 has 13 amino acids. Per the germline V gene, CDR1 is MNHNS and CDR2 is SASEGT. V was clipped by 8 bases and J by 6 bases, with 14 bases between them. CDR3 sequence: CASLRGGGQPQHF. DNA of the CDR3: TGTGCCAGCCTGAGGGGGGGCGGTCAGCCCCAGCATTTT.

At least ten counts were recorded for this clonotype. The chain links TRBV2 to TRBJ1-2; 7 nucleotides align to TRBD1. The length of the CDR3 is 15 residues. V gave up 6 bases and J gave up 6 bases; unmatched junction bases: 13. CDR1 is SNHLY, CDR2 FYNNEI, per germline. The CDR3 region is CASRPGQPFWDGYTF. CDR3 nucleotides: TGTGCCAGCAGGCCGGGACAGCCGTTTTGGGATGGCTACACCTTC.

There are a few counts of this clonotype. V usage is TRBV29-1 and J usage is TRBJ2-2; 7 bases align to TRBD2. Germline loops: CDR1 SQVTM, CDR2 ANQGSEA. The CDR3 is 13 residues long. V lost 5 bases, J lost 3 bases, and 3 bases stayed unmatched. The CDR3, as DNA: TGCAGCGTTAGGGACTACTACACCGGGGAGCTGTTTTTT. As protein: CSVRDYYTGELFF.

At least ten counts were recorded for this clonotype. The chain combines TRBV6-1 with TRBJ2-7; 10 bases line up with TRBD1. Germline CDR1 reads MNHNS; CDR2 reads SASEGT. The J segment lost 0 bases and the V segment lost 7 bases, leaving 6 bases of the junction unmatched. This CDR3 comprises 15 residues. As DNA, the CDR3 is TGTGCCAGCAAACCGGGACAGGGGCACTCCTACGAGCAGTACTTC. It specifies CASKPGQGHSYEQYF.

This clonotype has a count of ten or more. This chain connects TRBV7-9 to TRBJ2-7, with 8 bases that match TRBD2. This CDR3 has 17 amino acids. CDR1 is SEHNR, CDR2 FQNEAQ, per germline (reference sequence). V dropped 1 base and J dropped 3; count of bases not matched to a gene: 11. CDR3 protein: CASSLDPRGDFSYEQYF. The DNA for the CDR3 is TGTGCCAGCAGCTTAGACCCGCGGGGGGACTTTAGCTACGAGCAGTACTTC.

This clonotype was found many times. The V gene is TRBV2, the J gene TRBJ1-2, with a weak D call TRBD1 (6 bases). The CDR3 consists of 13 residues. The germline V gene has CDR1 SNHLY and CDR2 FYNNEI. V lost 3 bases and J lost 8, with 13 bases in between. CDR3 sequence: CASSDPLGAGYTF. The CDR3 nucleotides read TGTGCCAGCAGTGATCCCTTGGGGGCCGGCTACACCTTC.

Concerning this clonotype: A read error may explain this, as a much larger clone is one base away. The chain is built from TRBV27 and TRBJ2-2; weak D call: TRBD1 (5 bases). CDR1 and CDR2 from the germline V gene are MNHEY and SMNVEV (reference sequence). The CDR3 consists of 15 residues. The chain's CDR3 is CAGSPMQGMPGELFF. Here the CDR3 DNA reads TGTGCCGGCAGTCCAATGCAGGGAATGCCCGGGGAGCTGTTTTTT.

Concerning this clonotype itself: One end of the junction is discordant with germline, which a read error may explain. The chain carries TRBV13 and TRBJ2-2; D could derive from TRBD1 or TRBD2 (5 bases each). The germline V gene has CDR1 PRHDT and CDR2 FYEKMQ (reference sequence). The CDR3 spans 17 residues. The CDR3 protein is CASSLLWGIANTEELFF. The CDR3, as DNA: TGTGCCAGCAGCCTTCTGTGGGGGATCGCGAACACCGAGGAGCTGTTTTTT.

In its sample, this clonotype was seen many times. The rearrangement joins TRBV20-1 to TRBJ2-7; weak D call: TRBD1 (6 bases). The CDR3 runs to 11 residues. Trimming took 6 bases from V and 6 from J, leaving 12 bases between them. Germline values: CDR1 DFQATT, CDR2 SNEGSKA (reference sequence). The CDR3 loop is CSAKQGGEQYF. As DNA, the CDR3 is TGCAGTGCGAAACAGGGCGGCGAGCAGTACTTC.

This clonotype was picked up many times. V is TRBV2 and J is TRBJ1-1; no firm D call. With 10 bases removed from V and 2 bases from J, the gap between germline ends came to 14 bases. The CDR3 is made up of 13 amino acids. Germline CDR1 and CDR2: SNHLY and FYNNEI. CDR3 DNA: TGTGCCACGCACCAGCAGTTTAACACTGAAGCTTTCTTT. It yields the protein CATHQQFNTEAFF.

This clonotype was seen repeatedly, ten times or more. The chain has TRBV10-3 and TRBJ2-1, with 10 positions matching TRBD1. The junction had 5 bases not matched to a gene; V was cut back by 6 bases and J by 0 bases. Germline V gene data show CDR1 as ENHRY and CDR2 as SYGVKD. The CDR3 sequence is 16 residues long. CDR3 amino acids: CAIRTGGISSYNEQFF. For the CDR3, the DNA is TGTGCCATCAGGACAGGGGGCATTAGCTCCTACAATGAGCAGTTCTTC.

This clonotype has more than one count but fewer than ten. The chain recombines TRBV20-1 with TRBJ2-5; no clear D. Trimming cost V 0 bases and J 5 bases, with 10 bases left between them. The CDR3 runs to 13 residues. The germline CDR1 and CDR2 sequences are DFQATT and SNEGSKA (reference sequence). The CDR3 nucleotides read TGCAGTGCTAGAGATCATAGATGGGAGACCCAGTACTTC. Amino acids: CSARDHRWETQYF.

In its sample, this clonotype was seen many times. The chain couples TRBV6-1 to TRBJ1-2; D call uncertain. The CDR3 runs 13 residues. CDR1 and CDR2 from the germline V gene are MNHNS and SASEGT. The germline V and J ends were trimmed by 8 bases and 4 bases, with 14 bases remaining between them. CDR3 bases: TGTGCCAGCTGGGCAGGCGGTGGCTATGGCTACACCTTC. Residues: CASWAGGGYGYTF.

This chain joins TRBV7-9 and TRBJ1-6; 7 bases fit TRBD1. V dropped 5 bases and J dropped 10; count of bases not matched to a gene: 8. The CDR3 length is 14 residues. Looked up from germline, CDR1 is SEHNR and CDR2 is FQNEAQ (reference sequence). This CDR3 reads CASSSEGASSPLHF. The CDR3 DNA follows: TGTGCCAGCAGCAGTGAGGGGGCGTCGTCACCCCTCCACTTT.